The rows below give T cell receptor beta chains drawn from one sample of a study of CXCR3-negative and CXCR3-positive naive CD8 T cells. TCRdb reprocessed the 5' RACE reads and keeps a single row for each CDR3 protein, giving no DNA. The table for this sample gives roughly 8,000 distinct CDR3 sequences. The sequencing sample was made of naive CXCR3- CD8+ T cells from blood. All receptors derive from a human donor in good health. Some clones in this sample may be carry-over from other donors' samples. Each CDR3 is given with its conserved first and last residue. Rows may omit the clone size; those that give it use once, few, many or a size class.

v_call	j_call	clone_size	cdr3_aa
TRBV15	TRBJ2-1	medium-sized	CATSRRPGTPPVGNEQFF
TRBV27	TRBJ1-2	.	CASSLGLAGRGDGYTF
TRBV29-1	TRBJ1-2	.	CSDGPGWGYTF
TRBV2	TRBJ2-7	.	CASTNSVGGIGLYEQYF
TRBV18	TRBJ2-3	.	CASSPGDTDTQYF
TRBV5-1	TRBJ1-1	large	CASSPRGAEAFF
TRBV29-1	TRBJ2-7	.	CSVEQETYEQYF
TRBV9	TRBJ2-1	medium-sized	CASSQGQGPGNEQFF
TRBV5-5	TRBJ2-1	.	CASSLARGGYNEQFF
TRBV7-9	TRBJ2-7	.	CASSHGSGSYEQYF
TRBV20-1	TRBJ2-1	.	CSAPTRYRGEDEQFF
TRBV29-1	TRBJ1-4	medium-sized	CSVGGSNTEKLFF
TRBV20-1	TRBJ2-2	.	CSARAETNTGELFF
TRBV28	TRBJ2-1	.	CASSFTSGLYNEQFF
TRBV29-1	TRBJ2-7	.	CSVEFGATYEQYF
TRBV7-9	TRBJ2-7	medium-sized	CASSPGQTYEQYF
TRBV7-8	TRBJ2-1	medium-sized	CASSFTVGSYNEQFF
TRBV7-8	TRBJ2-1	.	CASSFTRTQGDNEQFF
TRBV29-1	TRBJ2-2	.	CSIGTTNTGELFF
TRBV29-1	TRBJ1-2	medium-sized	CSVELGGPSYGYTF
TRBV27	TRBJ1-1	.	CASSLGTGGMNTEAFF
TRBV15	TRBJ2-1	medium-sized	CATSRDVIGTGYNEQFF
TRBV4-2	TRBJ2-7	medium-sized	CASSQDGGRSSYEQYF